This TCR beta chain was found in a study of T-cell reconstitution after alpha-beta-depleted transplantation in children. General study results and limits: Where alpha-beta T cells came from about two months after transplant was reportedly several hundred expanded graft clones. The high TCRbeta diversity at day 60 in some patients came from surviving recipient T cells and thymic progenitors.

The germline V gene encodes CDR1 MNHNS and CDR2 SASEGT. Trimming cost V 7 bases and J 8 bases, with 15 bases left between them. The CDR3 runs to 13 residues. Construction of the TCRbeta library involved unique molecular identifiers. TCRdb reanalysed the PCR reads using MiXCR and keeps one entry per CDR3 protein. This sample has almost 600,000 distinct CDR3 sequences, with over 20% found just once. Comment on this clonotype: The antigen is unknown.

This clonotype originated in a boy under three years old with Wiskott-Aldrich syndrome, due to receive a stem cell transplant. The sample here was PBMCs, taken before TCRalphabeta/CD19-depleted stem cell transplant. The J gene is TRBJ1-5, the V gene TRBV6-1; D call uncertain. The DNA of the CDR3 is TGTGCCAGCAATAGGGCGGCGGAAGAGCCCCAGCATTTT. This sequence encodes CASNRAAEEPQHF.